The 14 T cell receptor beta chains below come from one sample, sequenced in a study of T cell responses to AZD1222 COVID-19 vaccine. This table comes from immunoSEQ multiplex PCR, and its TCRdb copy is limited to in-frame clones, with some not included. Of some 72,000 clones in the sample, about 92% are singletons; the top ten hold around 7.1%. The sample here was peripheral blood, taken on day 0 of MenACWY control vaccination. All receptors come from an adult in good health.

The rearrangement uses TRBV28 and TRBJ2-1, with D unresolved. With 2 bases removed from V and 12 bases from J, the gap between germline ends came to 8 bases. Germline V CDR1 and CDR2: MDHEN, SYDVKM. The CDR3 is made up of 11 amino acids. CDR3 nucleotide sequence: TGTGCCAGCAGTTTAAACCGTAGGCAGTTCTTC. Residues: CASSLNRRQFF.

The V gene is TRBV14, the J gene TRBJ1-2, with no clear D. Germline V gives CDR1 SGHDN, CDR2 FVKESK. V was cut by 0 bases and J by 4 bases, with 9 bases left in between. This CDR3 is 14 amino acids long. The CDR3 DNA reads TGTGCCAGCAGCCAAGATCAGGAAGCCTATGGCTACACCTTC. Translating it yields CASSQDQEAYGYTF.

The chain has TRBV2 and TRBJ2-7; D might be TRBD2 (5 bases). The CDR3 consists of 12 residues. V lost 4 bases and J lost 4, with 8 bases in between. CDR1 and CDR2 from the germline V gene are SNHLY and FYNNEI. CDR3: CASSVSGYEQYF. As DNA, the CDR3 is TGTGCCAGCAGTGTGTCGGGATACGAGCAGTACTTC.

The chain uses TRBV28 and TRBJ1-1; no definite D call. CDR1 and CDR2 from the germline V gene are MDHEN and SYDVKM. V lost 6 bases and J lost 1, with 9 bases in between. The CDR3 spans 13 residues. CDR3 nucleotides: TGTGCCAGCAGCATCACAGAGAACACTGAAGCTTTCTTT. Protein sequence: CASSITENTEAFF.

The V call is TRBV5-4, the J call TRBJ1-1; possibly TRBD1 for D (5 bases). The CDR3 contains 14 residues. Germline V gene data show CDR1 as SGHNT and CDR2 as YYREEE (reference sequence). V was clipped by 0 bases and J by 3 bases, with 9 bases between them. Here the CDR3 reads CASSLVGVDTEAFF. CDR3 bases: TGTGCCAGCAGCTTGGTAGGGGTTGACACTGAAGCTTTCTTT.

This chain uses TRBV7-9 with TRBJ2-1; D is undetermined. The CDR3 consists of 15 residues. Germline CDR1 SEHNR, CDR2 FQNEAQ (reference sequence). Trimming removed 2 bases at V and 10 bases at J, with 18 bases between. The DNA of the CDR3 is TGTGCCAGCAGCTTATCTGGCCAGGCTTTCGGGGAGCAGTTCTTC. Protein sequence: CASSLSGQAFGEQFF.

This chain joins TRBV29-1 and TRBJ2-2; D unresolved. Germline V gives CDR1 SQVTM, CDR2 ANQGSEA. The V end lost 4 bases, the J end lost 0 bases, and 6 bases lay between the germline ends. This CDR3 spans 13 amino acids. For the CDR3, the DNA is TGCAGCGTTGCAACGACGAACACCGGGGAGCTGTTTTTT. This encodes CSVATTNTGELFF.

The J gene is TRBJ2-1, the V gene TRBV13; 7 positions match TRBD1. V dropped 4 bases and J dropped 5; count of bases not matched to a gene: 14. CDR3 length: 17 residues. Germline V CDR1 and CDR2: PRHDT, FYEKMQ (reference sequence). The CDR3: CASSSRPGQTIHNEQFF. The CDR3 DNA reads as TGTGCCAGCAGCTCCAGACCGGGACAGACTATTCACAATGAGCAGTTCTTC.

The CDR3 spells CASTLNRDRLAEQYF. The CDR3 DNA is TGCGCCAGCACCCTGAACCGGGACAGACTCGCCGAGCAGTACTTC. The J gene is TRBJ2-7, the V gene TRBV5-1; 7 nucleotides line up with TRBD1. The CDR3 extends over 15 amino acids. V dropped 6 bases and J dropped 6; count of bases not matched to a gene: 15. Germline V lookup: CDR1 SGHRS, CDR2 YFSETQ.

This chain links TRBV29-1 with TRBJ2-3, with D possibly being TRBD1 (6 bases). In germline, CDR1 is SQVTM, CDR2 ANQGSEA. This CDR3 is 16 amino acids long. The V end lost 0 bases, the J end lost 1 base, and 14 bases lay between the germline ends. The CDR3 is CSVEEYRVSRTDTQYF. Here the CDR3 DNA reads TGCAGCGTTGAAGAGTACAGGGTATCCCGCACAGATACGCAGTATTTT.

The V and J genes are TRBV3-1 (or the pseudogene TRBV3-2) and TRBJ2-3; 9 bases are shared with TRBD2. The CDR3 is made up of 15 amino acids. CDR1 is LGHDT and CDR2 is YNNKEL in the germline V gene (reference sequence). J was trimmed by 5 bases and V by 6 bases; bases with no gene match: 9. The CDR3 DNA sequence: TGTGCCAGCAGTCTGGGACTAGCCACTCAAGATACGCAGTATTTT. Protein: CASSLGLATQDTQYF.

This clone was found once. The genes are TRBV19 and TRBJ1-1, with a weak D call TRBD1 (5 bases). This CDR3 comprises 15 residues. V was shortened by 6 bases and J by 11 bases, with 25 bases between the two germline ends. From germline, CDR1 is LNHDA and CDR2 SQIVND (reference sequence). The CDR3 is CASSGHLVAEGYAFF. The CDR3 bases are TGTGCCAGTAGCGGCCACCTGGTGGCCGAGGGGTATGCTTTCTTT.

The V gene is TRBV11-1, the J gene TRBJ2-1, with D perhaps matching TRBD1 (6 bases). Germline CDR1 SGHAT, CDR2 FQDESV (reference sequence). V was pared by 5 bases and J by 4 bases, with 18 bases between. The CDR3 is 16 residues long. The CDR3 sequence is CASSQGTLRSYNEQFF. DNA of the CDR3: TGTGCCAGCAGCCAGGGGACCCTGAGGTCTTACAATGAGCAGTTCTTC.

The chain joins TRBV6-5 to TRBJ1-5; D perhaps matches TRBD1 (6 bases). Germline CDR1 MNHEY, CDR2 SVGAGI. This CDR3 region has 12 residues. Trimming took off 6 bases at V and 5 bases at J, with 8 bases between the two ends. The CDR3 DNA sequence: TGTGCCAGCAGACAGGGTTATCAGCCCCAGCATTTT. Translating it yields CASRQGYQPQHF.